Below are 31 T cell receptor beta chains sequenced from a single sample in a study of T cell repertoires in cytomegalovirus infection. Their cognate antigens are unknown. Each CDR3 protein is one row after TCRdb ran MiXCR on the reads. This sample has about 570,000 distinct CDR3 sequences, with approximately 40% found just once. The source was cultured PBMCs, collected from culture after CMV antigen stimulation. Source of these receptors: a human donor in good health (CMV status not recorded). Some clones in this sample may be carry-over from other donors' samples.

The V and J genes are TRBV6-1 and TRBJ2-7, with TRBD2 matching over 9 bases. The germline CDR1 and CDR2 sequences are MNHNS and SASEGT. V shed 2 bases, J shed 2 bases, and the junction held 4 bases outside the gene matches. The CDR3 contains 15 residues. CDR3 loop: CASSEMTSGTYEQYF. In DNA form, the CDR3 reads TGTGCCAGCAGTGAAATGACTAGCGGAACCTACGAGCAGTACTTC.

This chain joins TRBV20-1 and TRBJ2-7; D gene uncertain. The length of the CDR3 is 14 residues. V dropped 7 bases and J dropped 0 bases, with 16 bases sitting between them. Germline V gene lookup returns CDR1 DFQATT and CDR2 SNEGSKA (reference sequence). DNA of the CDR3: TGCAGTGTTAACCCCTTGGGAAGCTCCTACGAGCAGTACTTC. Translation gives CSVNPLGSSYEQYF.

The V and J genes are TRBV7-9 and TRBJ2-3; no clear D gene. The CDR3 is 13 residues long. In germline, CDR1 is SEHNR, CDR2 FQNEAQ (reference sequence). The V and J ends lost 6 bases and 4 bases respectively, with 11 bases between them. CDR3 in DNA: TGTGCCAGCAGTAATAGCCAAGCAGATACGCAGTATTTT. Translation gives CASSNSQADTQYF.

This clonotype appeared a single time. The rearrangement uses TRBV7-9 and TRBJ2-1; possibly TRBD1 or TRBD2 for D (7 bases each). There are 15 residues in the CDR3. Looked up from germline, CDR1 is SEHNR and CDR2 is FQNEAQ (reference sequence). Trimming cost V 5 bases and J 6 bases, with 17 bases left between them. This chain's CDR3 is CASSRGEGAGNEQFF. Written as DNA, the CDR3 is TGTGCCAGCAGCCGCGGGGAGGGGGCGGGCAATGAGCAGTTCTTC.

This clonotype was observed a few times. The gene calls are TRBV7-2 and TRBJ1-2; 10 nucleotides match TRBD1. CDR1 is SGHTA and CDR2 is FQGNSA in the germline V gene. This CDR3 has 15 amino acids. V lost 3 bases, J lost 2 bases, and 3 bases stayed unmatched. The CDR3 reads CASSLGQGHNYGYTF. CDR3 in DNA: TGTGCCAGCAGCTTGGGACAGGGGCACAACTATGGCTACACCTTC.

The gene calls are TRBV20-1 and TRBJ2-1; 10 bases fit TRBD1. In germline, CDR1 is DFQATT, CDR2 SNEGSKA (reference sequence). V shed 0 bases, J shed 6 bases, and the junction held 5 bases outside the gene matches. The CDR3 has 15 amino acids. The CDR3 DNA reads as TGCAGTGCTAGAGATCGGGACAGGGGAGGCAATGAGCAGTTCTTC. Protein: CSARDRDRGGNEQFF.

This rearrangement joins TRBV11-1 to TRBJ2-5, with TRBD2 as a possible D gene (5 bases). The germline V gene has CDR1 SGHAT and CDR2 FQDESV (reference sequence). The CDR3 spans 14 residues. Deletions cut 5 bases from V and 5 bases from J, with 15 bases between. The CDR3 DNA reads as TGTGCCAGCAGCCTCGGGAACGGCAGGGAGACCCAGTACTTC. It is translated as CASSLGNGRETQYF.

This clonotype was picked up a small number of times. The rearrangement links TRBV6-5 to TRBJ2-7; D possibly uses TRBD1 or TRBD2 (6 bases each). The V and J ends lost 6 bases and 4 bases respectively, with 13 bases between them. The CDR3 has 13 amino acids. Germline CDR1 and CDR2: MNHEY and SVGAGI. This CDR3 reads CASSRGPSYEQYF. CDR3 sequence (DNA): TGTGCCAGCAGCCGGGGGCCCTCTTACGAGCAGTACTTC.

This chain uses TRBV11-2 with TRBJ2-3, with 7 bases aligning to TRBD2. The germline CDR1 and CDR2 sequences are SGHAT and FQNNGV. V was clipped by 2 bases and J by 8 bases; unmatched bases: 13. The CDR3 totals 16 residues. CDR3 DNA sequence: TGTGCCAGCAGCTTAATAGCGGGCTCCCCTCTCGGTACGCAGTATTTT. Its translation: CASSLIAGSPLGTQYF. Full variable domain (missing parts from reference TRBV11-2 and TRBJ2-3): EAGVAQSPRYKIIEKRQSVAFWCNPISGHATLYWYQQILGQGPKLLIQFQNNGVVDDSQLPKDRFSAERLKGVDSTLKIQPAKLEDSAVYLCASSLIAGSPLGTQYFGPGTRLTVL.

This clonotype has a handful of counts. The chain joins TRBV7-9 to TRBJ1-1; D ambiguous. V lost 1 base to trimming and J lost 0 bases, with 24 bases between them. The CDR3 sequence is 20 residues long. Germline V gene sequence: CDR1 SEHNR, CDR2 FQNEAQ (reference sequence). The CDR3 DNA sequence: TGTGCCAGCAGCTTAGAGATGTCGGGGAGCCCAGCCAGCATGAACACTGAAGCTTTCTTT. Its translation is CASSLEMSGSPASMNTEAFF.

The chain links TRBV7-8 to TRBJ1-4, with D uncertain. The V gene lost 0 bases and the J gene lost 4 bases, with 6 bases spanning the gap. The CDR3 runs 14 residues. Germline V gene lookup returns CDR1 SGHVS and CDR2 FQNEAQ. In DNA, the CDR3 is TGTGCCAGCAGCTTAGCGCTTTATAATGAAAAACTGTTTTTT. Its protein product is CASSLALYNEKLFF.

The rearrangement joins TRBV7-2 to TRBJ1-1; 7 bases align to TRBD1. Trimming took 4 bases from V and 3 from J; bases not matched to a gene: 5. CDR3 length equals 14 residues. The germline V gene encodes CDR1 SGHTA and CDR2 FQGNSA. The DNA for the CDR3 is TGTGCCAGCAGCTCCGGGACAGAGTACACTGAAGCTTTCTTT. Translated: CASSSGTEYTEAFF.

The gene calls are TRBV20-1 and TRBJ2-5; TRBD1 aligns across 7 bases. The length of the CDR3 is 13 residues. With 6 bases clipped from V and 4 bases from J, the junction kept 8 bases outside the gene matches. Looked up from germline, CDR1 is DFQATT and CDR2 is SNEGSKA (reference sequence). Written as DNA, the CDR3 is TGCAGTGCCCACGGACAGGCGGTAGAGACCCAGTACTTC. This gives the protein CSAHGQAVETQYF.

V usage is TRBV27 and J usage is TRBJ1-5; 7 nucleotides line up with TRBD1. The CDR3 covers 15 residues. In germline, CDR1 is MNHEY, CDR2 SMNVEV (reference sequence). Trimming at V came to 3 bases and at J to 5 bases, leaving 7 bases not matched to a gene. In DNA form, the CDR3 reads TGTGCCAGCAGTTTGTCGGGACAGACCTATCAGCCCCAGCATTTT. Translating gives CASSLSGQTYQPQHF.

The rearrangement joins TRBV7-6 to TRBJ2-2; 15 bases are shared with TRBD2. CDR3 length equals 16 residues. The V and J ends lost 4 bases and 7 bases, in that order; junction bases with no gene match: 4. Looked up from germline, CDR1 is SGHVS and CDR2 is FNYEAQ. In nucleotides, the CDR3 is TGTGCCAGCAGCTCTGGACTAGCGGGAGGGGACGGGGAGCTGTTTTTT. Translated: CASSSGLAGGDGELFF.

J is TRBJ1-5 and V is TRBV20-1, with TRBD1 identical over 7 bases. J was trimmed by 7 bases and V by 1 base; bases with no gene match: 4. Germline CDR1 DFQATT, CDR2 SNEGSKA (reference sequence). The CDR3 totals 13 residues. The CDR3 loop is CSARGTGKQPQHF. The CDR3 coding sequence is TGCAGTGCTAGAGGGACAGGTAAACAGCCCCAGCATTTT.

This chain connects TRBV18 to TRBJ2-2; no definite D call. The germline CDR1 and CDR2 sequences are KGHSH and LQKENI. CDR3 length equals 14 residues. With 0 bases removed from V and 4 bases from J, the gap between germline ends came to 6 bases. CDR3 coding DNA: TGTGCCAGCTCACCACCGAGCGTCACCGGGGAGCTGTTTTTT. Protein: CASSPPSVTGELFF.

The chain links TRBV5-4 to TRBJ1-1, with D perhaps TRBD1 (6 bases). The V end lost 0 bases, the J end lost 8 bases, and 14 bases lay between the germline ends. Germline values: CDR1 SGHNT, CDR2 YYREEE (reference sequence). The CDR3 covers 14 residues. The CDR3: CASSLGDSGAEAFF. Here the CDR3 DNA reads TGTGCCAGCAGCTTGGGGGATTCAGGGGCGGAAGCTTTCTTT.

J is TRBJ2-4 and V is TRBV10-3, with D perhaps TRBD1 or TRBD2 (6 bases each). The CDR3 covers 17 residues. V shed 0 bases and J shed 5 bases, with 17 bases lying between them. Per germline, CDR1 ENHRY and CDR2 SYGVKD. CDR3 sequence: CAISESTRGGGQNIQYF. CDR3 coding DNA: TGTGCCATCAGTGAGTCGACTCGAGGGGGAGGCCAAAACATTCAGTACTTC.

V usage is TRBV6-8 and J usage is TRBJ2-5; tentative D call: TRBD2 (7 bases). Germline CDR1 reads MNHGY; CDR2 reads SAAAGT. This CDR3 comprises 12 residues. Trimming took off 7 bases at V and 7 bases at J, with 13 bases between the two ends. CDR3 DNA sequence: TGTGCCAGCAAGGGGGGGAGGGGGACCCAGTACTTC. Residues: CASKGGRGTQYF.

This clonotype was seen only a few times. The rearrangement uses TRBV12-3 or TRBV12-4 and TRBJ1-1; TRBD1 matches at 8 bases. V shed 6 bases and J 4 bases; nucleotides not matched to a gene: 10. This CDR3 is built from 15 residues. The CDR3: CASRSTGALLTEAFF. The CDR3 DNA sequence: TGTGCCAGCAGATCGACAGGGGCGCTTCTCACTGAAGCTTTCTTT.

The chain is built from TRBV27 and TRBJ2-1, with D perhaps given as TRBD1 or TRBD2 (6 bases each). V was cut by 6 bases and J by 6 bases, with 15 bases left in between. Germline V lookup: CDR1 MNHEY, CDR2 SMNVEV (reference sequence). The CDR3 runs 14 residues. This CDR3 is CASSGGTRGNEQFF. The CDR3 DNA sequence: TGTGCCAGCAGCGGGGGCACCCGAGGCAATGAGCAGTTCTTC.

The rearrangement links TRBV19 to TRBJ2-1, with 10 positions matching TRBD2. The CDR3 has 17 amino acids. Germline assignment: CDR1 LNHDA and CDR2 SQIVND (reference sequence). V trimming: 5 bases; J trimming: 1 base; junction bases outside the gene matches: 8. DNA of the CDR3: TGTGCCAGTAGTCTTCGCCTAGCGGGAGTATCCTACAATGAGCAGTTCTTC. Translating it yields CASSLRLAGVSYNEQFF.

This sequence joins TRBV12-3 or TRBV12-4 and TRBJ2-1; no firm D call. This CDR3 region has 13 residues. Trimming took 3 bases from V and 6 from J, leaving 9 bases between them. This CDR3 reads CASSLRRANEQFF. In DNA form, the CDR3 reads TGTGCCAGCAGTTTGCGTAGGGCCAATGAGCAGTTCTTC.

In its sample, this clonotype was seen a few times. This chain joins TRBV7-2 and TRBJ2-7; D may be TRBD2 (5 bases). CDR3 length: 13 residues. Trimming removed 3 bases at V and 6 bases at J, with 12 bases between. Germline assignment: CDR1 SGHTA and CDR2 FQGNSA. The CDR3 DNA follows: TGTGCCAGCAGCTTCCCGGGAATGCCCGAGCAGTACTTC. Translated, it gives CASSFPGMPEQYF.

CDR3 loop: CASSSRVLANTGELFF. The CDR3 DNA reads as TGTGCCAGCAGCTCCAGGGTTCTGGCGAACACCGGGGAGCTGTTTTTT. This chain connects TRBV5-5 to TRBJ2-2; maybe TRBD1 (5 bases). In germline, CDR1 is SGHKS, CDR2 YYEKEE (reference sequence). The ends were cut back, 3 bases at V and 0 bases at J, with 12 bases in the middle. The CDR3 consists of 16 residues.

The table lists this clonotype with a few counts. The CDR3 loop is CASSEVALSYNEQFF. The DNA for the CDR3 is TGTGCCAGCAGTGAAGTCGCTCTCTCCTACAATGAGCAGTTCTTC. This chain joins TRBV6-1 and TRBJ2-1, with no clear D. Trimming took off 1 base at V and 0 bases at J, with 7 bases between the two ends. The V gene's germline CDR1 is MNHNS and CDR2 SASEGT. The CDR3 covers 15 residues.

This clonotype showed up just a few times. The chain is built from TRBV12-3 or TRBV12-4 and TRBJ1-5; D call uncertain. The CDR3 spans 13 residues. The V end lost 4 bases, the J end lost 7 bases, and 11 bases lay between the germline ends. CDR3 sequence: CASSSWGSQPQHF. The DNA of the CDR3 is TGTGCCAGCAGTTCTTGGGGAAGCCAGCCCCAGCATTTT.

This chain uses TRBV20-1 with TRBJ2-7; the D gene could be TRBD1 or TRBD2 (5 bases each). The CDR3 runs 14 residues. CDR1 is DFQATT, CDR2 SNEGSKA, per germline (reference sequence). V lost 0 bases to trimming and J lost 6 bases, with 15 bases between them. In nucleotides, the CDR3 is TGCAGTGCTAGAGATACTGCCGGGACGGGCGAGCAGTACTTC. Translated: CSARDTAGTGEQYF.

The rearrangement joins TRBV20-1 to TRBJ1-1, with a weak D call TRBD1 (5 bases). Germline values: CDR1 DFQATT, CDR2 SNEGSKA (reference sequence). The CDR3 covers 15 residues. V was trimmed by 1 base and J by 6 bases, leaving 18 bases between them. CDR3: CSARGEINRGAEAFF. DNA for the CDR3: TGCAGTGCTAGAGGAGAGATTAACCGGGGGGCTGAAGCTTTCTTT.

A few counts support this clonotype. This chain links TRBV28 with TRBJ2-7, with 8 positions matching TRBD1. Germline CDR1 reads MDHEN; CDR2 reads SYDVKM. The CDR3 extends over 14 amino acids. V was pared by 6 bases and J by 4 bases, with 8 bases of the junction left unmatched. CDR3 amino acids: CASRGQGRGYEQYF. CDR3 DNA sequence: TGTGCCAGCAGAGGACAGGGCCGCGGGTACGAGCAGTACTTC. Based on the CDR3 plus reference TRBV28 and TRBJ2-7, the full variable domain is DVKVTQSSRYLVKRTGEKVFLECVQDMDHENMFWYRQDPGLGLRLIYFSYDVKMKEKGDIPEGYSVSREKKERFSLILESASTNQTSMYLCASRGQGRGYEQYFGPGTRLTVT.